This T cell receptor beta chain comes out of a study of T-cell reconstitution after alpha-beta-depleted transplantation in children. Trimming stripped 6 bases from V and 3 bases from J, with 11 bases between. Per germline, CDR1 MNHNS and CDR2 SASEGT. The CDR3 runs 14 residues. On this clonotype: As yet, its antigen is unknown.

During its preparation, the TCRbeta library received unique molecular identifiers. TCRdb re-called the PCR reads with MiXCR, one entry per CDR3 protein. Of 540,000 or so distinct CDR3 sequences in the sample, more than 20% are singletons; the top ten hold 13% to 15%. Study-level points and caveats: Recipient T cells and thymic progenitors that survived were the source of the high TCRbeta diversity seen at day 60 in some patients. Newly made T cells mostly supplied T-cell counts and diversity one year after transplant. Alpha-beta T cells present about two months after transplant were reported to originate from several hundred expanded graft clones.

Sequences were derived from PBMCs, mostly from graft donor cells, sampled 360 days after TCRalphabeta/CD19-depleted stem cell transplant. V and J are TRBV6-1 and TRBJ1-4; the D gene is possibly TRBD1 (6 bases). The clonotype originates from a boy younger than two who had a stem cell transplant for acute myeloid leukemia, so the T cells may come from the graft donor. CDR3 coding DNA: TGTGCCAGCAGAAACGACAGGCCTAATGAAAAACTGTTTTTT. It yields the protein CASRNDRPNEKLFF.